This T cell receptor (beta chain) emerged from a study of immune evolution from preneoplasia to lung adenocarcinoma. Regarding the study as a whole: Normal lung had the highest top T cell clone frequencies.

TCRdb keeps only in-frame clones here, not all; method: immunoSEQ multiplex PCR. The sample gives under 9,000 clones, nearly 75% of which show up once; about 8.5% is in the top ten. This clone has a single count. Its antigen is undetermined. The V gene's germline CDR1 is LGHNA and CDR2 YNFKEQ. The length of the CDR3 is 15 residues. V lost 8 bases to trimming and J lost 3 bases; unmatched junction nucleotides: 8. Two lung cancer pathologists independently confirmed each histologic diagnosis. The receptor was isolated from a donor at least 70 years old with lung adenocarcinoma. Some clones in this sample may be carry-over from other donors' samples. Sequencing was done on a sample of FFPE atypical adenomatous hyperplasia tissue from the lung. Subset defined: atypical adenomatous hyperplasia (AAH), lung preneoplasia. This chain connects TRBV4-2 to TRBJ1-5; 9 bases line up with TRBD1. In DNA form, the CDR3 reads TGTGCCAGCGGGGGGGGACAGGGACCCAATCAGCCCCAGCATTTT. This sequence encodes CASGGGQGPNQPQHF.